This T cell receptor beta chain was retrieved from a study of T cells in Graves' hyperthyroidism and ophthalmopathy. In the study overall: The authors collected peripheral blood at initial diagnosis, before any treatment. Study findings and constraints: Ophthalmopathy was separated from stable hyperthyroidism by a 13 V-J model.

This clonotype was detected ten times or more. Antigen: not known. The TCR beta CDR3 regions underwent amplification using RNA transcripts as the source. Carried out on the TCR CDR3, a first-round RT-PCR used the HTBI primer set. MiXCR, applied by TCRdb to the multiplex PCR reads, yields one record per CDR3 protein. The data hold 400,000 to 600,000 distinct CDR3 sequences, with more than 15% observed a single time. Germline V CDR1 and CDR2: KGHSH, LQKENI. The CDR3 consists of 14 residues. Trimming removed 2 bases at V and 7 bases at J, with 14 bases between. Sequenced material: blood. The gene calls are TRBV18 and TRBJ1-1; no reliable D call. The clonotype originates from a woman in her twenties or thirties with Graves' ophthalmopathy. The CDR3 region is CASSPVQTEHEAFF. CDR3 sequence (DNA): TGTGCCAGCTCACCAGTTCAAACCGAACATGAAGCTTTCTTT.